This T cell receptor (beta chain) appears in the sequencing data of a study of T-cell reconstitution after alpha-beta-depleted transplantation in children. The sample holds many counts of this clonotype. Deletions cut 5 bases from V and 4 bases from J, with 12 bases between. This CDR3 has 14 residues. The germline gives CDR1 MNHNS, CDR2 SASEGT. Unique molecular identifiers were used in preparing the TCRbeta library. TCRdb re-called the PCR reads with MiXCR, one entry per CDR3 protein. The table lists roughly 590,000 distinct CDR3 sequences, approximately 15% of them singletons. The TCR originated in a human donor who donated a stem cell graft to a child with acute myeloid leukemia. The input for sequencing was PBMCs from the stem cell graft donor, taken from the stem cell graft. The chain links TRBV6-1 to TRBJ1-3, with D possibly being TRBD1 (5 bases). This CDR3 reads CASSTRVFGNTIYF. CDR3 in DNA: TGTGCCAGCAGTACCAGGGTCTTCGGAAACACCATATATTTT.